One sample yielded the 20 T cell receptor beta chains listed below, sequenced in a study of blood T cells in healthy people across ages. The authors ran a second PCR of about 7 to 11 cycles using a sample-barcoded 5' primer and a J-beta primer mix. TCRdb reprocessed the 5' RACE reads via MiXCR and lists one record per CDR3 protein. The table has more than 700,000 distinct CDR3 sequences, about 48% seen once; the top ten hold 40% to 50%. The sample consisted of blood. The receptors shown here come from an elderly man in good health.

This clonotype was seen just once. Since a much larger clone is just one base distant, this may be a read error. V is TRBV29-1 and J is TRBJ2-7; D gene uncertain. CDR3 length equals 12 residues. Germline V gene lookup returns CDR1 SQVTM and CDR2 ANQGSEA. V lost 5 bases and J lost 1, with 9 bases in between. The DNA for the CDR3 is TGCAGCGTTAAAGTTACTTCCTACGAGCAGTACTTC. This gives the protein CSVKVTSYEQYF.

The rearrangement uses TRBV2 and TRBJ2-1; possibly TRBD1 for D (6 bases). Germline V lookup: CDR1 SNHLY, CDR2 FYNNEI. The CDR3 extends over 18 amino acids. Trimming left V 3 bases short and J 0 bases short, with 18 bases between. The CDR3 here is CASSDRQARINSYNEQFF. The CDR3 bases are TGTGCCAGCAGTGATCGACAGGCCCGAATAAACTCCTACAATGAGCAGTTCTTC.

This clonotype was detected once. The J gene is TRBJ1-2, the V gene TRBV2; possibly TRBD1 for D (6 bases). The CDR3 consists of 14 residues. Trimming removed 6 bases from V and 8 bases from J, with 19 bases in between. CDR1 is SNHLY and CDR2 is FYNNEI in the germline V gene. The chain's CDR3 is CASSAQGSWGGYTF. CDR3 in DNA: TGTGCCAGCAGCGCCCAGGGGAGCTGGGGAGGCTACACCTTC. The entire variable domain, with the rest obtained from reference TRBV2 and TRBJ1-2, is as follows: EPEVTQTPSHQVTQMGQEVILRCVPISNHLYFYWYRQILGQKVEFLVSFYNNEISEKSEIFDDQFSVERPDGSNFTLKIRSTKLEDSAMYFCASSAQGSWGGYTFGSGTRLTVV.

This clonotype has just one count. The V and J genes are TRBV6-1 and TRBJ2-6, with a possible D match to TRBD1 (6 bases). Trimming removed 6 bases at V and 2 bases at J, with 17 bases between. CDR1 and CDR2 from the germline V gene are MNHNS and SASEGT. CDR3 length: 17 residues. This CDR3 reads CASRKEQGDAGANVLTF. The CDR3 DNA reads as TGTGCCAGCAGAAAGGAACAGGGAGACGCTGGGGCCAACGTCCTGACTTTC.

This clonotype was recorded only once. The gene calls are TRBV12-3 or TRBV12-4 and TRBJ2-3; 9 bases match TRBD1. This CDR3 is built from 15 residues. V trimming: 6 bases; J trimming: 3 bases; junction bases outside the gene matches: 7. The CDR3 DNA is TGTGCCAGCAGCATAGGACAGGGGCAGACAGATACGCAGTATTTT. This gives the protein CASSIGQGQTDTQYF.

This clonotype was picked up one time. This sequence joins TRBV2 and TRBJ1-4; perhaps TRBD1 as D (6 bases). Germline-derived CDR1 and CDR2 are SNHLY and FYNNEI. Between the trimmed V and J ends, which lost 7 bases and 2 bases, there was a span of 11 bases. The CDR3 totals 14 residues. The chain's CDR3 is CASTTGRTNEKLFF. Here the CDR3 DNA reads TGTGCCAGCACTACAGGGAGGACTAATGAAAAACTGTTTTTT.

The chain uses TRBV2 and TRBJ2-7, with 7 bases aligning to TRBD2. From germline, CDR1 is SNHLY and CDR2 FYNNEI. Unmatched junction bases numbered 4, after V lost 0 bases and J lost 2 bases. This CDR3 contains 15 residues. CDR3 nucleotides: TGTGCCAGCAGTGAAGCGGGAGGGCCCACCTACGAGCAGTACTTC. It encodes CASSEAGGPTYEQYF.

This clonotype turned up a few times. The CDR3 nucleotides are TGTGCCATCAGTGAAGGTAGCGGAGCCTACAATGAGCAGTTCTTC. Translating gives CAISEGSGAYNEQFF. The V gene is TRBV10-3, the J gene TRBJ2-1, with D possibly TRBD2 on 6 matching bases. There are 15 residues in the CDR3. Deletions cut 3 bases from V and 2 bases from J, with 11 bases between. CDR1 is ENHRY and CDR2 is SYGVKD in the germline V gene.

V and J are TRBV5-1 and TRBJ2-1; D may match TRBD1 or TRBD2 (5 bases each). The CDR3 is made up of 16 amino acids. CDR1 SGHRS and CDR2 YFSETQ come from the germline V gene. Deletions cut 4 bases from V and 2 bases from J, with 16 bases between. This chain's CDR3 is CASSPPGARPYNEQFF. The CDR3 DNA sequence: TGCGCCAGCAGCCCTCCCGGGGCCCGGCCCTACAATGAGCAGTTCTTC. Full variable domain (missing parts from reference TRBV5-1 and TRBJ2-1): KAGVTQTPRYLIKTRGQQVTLSCSPISGHRSVSWYQQTPGQGLQFLFEYFSETQRNKGNFPGRFSGRQFSNSRSEMNVSTLELGDSALYLCASSPPGARPYNEQFFGPGTRLTVL.

This clonotype was detected a few times. V gene TRBV3-1 combines with J gene TRBJ2-3; D is uncertain. From germline, CDR1 is LGHDT and CDR2 YNNKEL (reference sequence). The V end lost 4 bases, the J end lost 14 bases, and 19 bases lay between the germline ends. The length of the CDR3 is 13 residues. CDR3 protein: CASSLTPGVDAYF. The CDR3 DNA follows: TGTGCCAGCAGCCTCACACCCGGAGTAGACGCGTATTTT.

This chain joins TRBV20-1 and TRBJ2-4; tentative D call: TRBD2 (6 bases). The J call may be mistaken, given a closer DNA end match to TRBJ2-7. The germline V gene has CDR1 DFQATT and CDR2 SNEGSKA (reference sequence). The CDR3 sequence is 16 residues long. CDR3 bases: TGCAGTGCTAGAGGGGGGGTGAGGAGCGAAACAAACGAGCAGTACTTC. It encodes CSARGGVRSETNEQYF.

A word on this clonotype: A much more abundant neighbour one base away suggests this may be a read error. The chain carries TRBV11-2 and TRBJ2-1; D tentatively fits TRBD1 or TRBD2 (6 bases each). Germline V gene sequence: CDR1 SGHAT, CDR2 FQNNGV. V was clipped by 8 bases and J by 3 bases, with 14 bases between them. The CDR3 totals 14 residues. The CDR3 is CASDPEGVYNEQFF. The CDR3 nucleotides read TGTGCCAGCGACCCGGAGGGGGTCTACAATGAGCAGTTCTTC.

The rearrangement links TRBV2 to TRBJ2-1; the D call may be TRBD1 or TRBD2 (5 bases each). Trimming removed 8 bases at V and 9 bases at J, with 20 bases between. The length of the CDR3 is 14 residues. Germline assignment: CDR1 SNHLY and CDR2 FYNNEI. The DNA of the CDR3 is TGTGCCAGCCACGAGAGGGGTAGTCTTAGTGAGCAGTTCTTC. Protein sequence: CASHERGSLSEQFF. The full variable domain, completed using reference TRBV2 and TRBJ2-1, is EPEVTQTPSHQVTQMGQEVILRCVPISNHLYFYWYRQILGQKVEFLVSFYNNEISEKSEIFDDQFSVERPDGSNFTLKIRSTKLEDSAMYFCASHERGSLSEQFFGPGTRLTVL.

The J gene is TRBJ2-1, the V gene TRBV27, with a tentative D call TRBD2 (6 bases). This CDR3 contains 15 residues. From germline, CDR1 is MNHEY and CDR2 SMNVEV (reference sequence). V was shortened by 5 bases and J by 2 bases, with 13 bases between the two germline ends. The CDR3 spells CASSPRDLAYNEQFF. CDR3 coding DNA: TGTGCCAGCAGTCCGAGGGACTTGGCCTACAATGAGCAGTTCTTC.

The J gene is TRBJ2-2, the V gene TRBV10-1, with 7 nucleotides matching TRBD1. The CDR3 is 13 amino acids. Trimming took 6 bases from V and 7 from J; bases not matched to a gene: 5. Per germline, CDR1 WNHNN and CDR2 SYGVQD (reference sequence). CDR3 sequence (DNA): TGCGCCAGCAGGGGGACAGCCCGCGGGGAGCTGTTTTTT. Residues: CASRGTARGELFF.

This chain uses TRBV5-1 with TRBJ2-3; a weak D match, TRBD1 (6 bases). This CDR3 spans 14 amino acids. Trimming took off 0 bases at V and 3 bases at J, with 8 bases between the two ends. The germline V gene has CDR1 SGHRS and CDR2 YFSETQ. The CDR3 is CASSLAQGTDTQYF. The CDR3 DNA is TGCGCCAGCAGCTTGGCGCAGGGGACAGATACGCAGTATTTT. The variable domain in full, completed from reference TRBV5-1 and TRBJ2-3, reads KAGVTQTPRYLIKTRGQQVTLSCSPISGHRSVSWYQQTPGQGLQFLFEYFSETQRNKGNFPGRFSGRQFSNSRSEMNVSTLELGDSALYLCASSLAQGTDTQYFGPGTRLTVL.

This clonotype was seen a handful of times. The rearrangement links TRBV5-1 to TRBJ1-2; tentative D call: TRBD1 (6 bases). Germline values: CDR1 SGHRS, CDR2 YFSETQ. The length of the CDR3 is 14 residues. Trimming took off 3 bases at V and 6 bases at J, with 15 bases between the two ends. This chain's CDR3 is CASSYGQLGNGYTF. The CDR3 nucleotides are TGCGCCAGCAGCTACGGACAGCTCGGGAATGGCTACACCTTC.

This clonotype was seen more than once but under ten times. The chain links TRBV20-1 to TRBJ2-7; D is unresolved. Trimming left V 6 bases short and J 6 bases short, with 12 bases between. This CDR3 has 11 residues. Germline values: CDR1 DFQATT, CDR2 SNEGSKA (reference sequence). The CDR3 DNA is TGCAGTGCGTATGGAAACACCGAGCAGTACTTC. Encoded protein: CSAYGNTEQYF.

V usage is TRBV9 and J usage is TRBJ2-3; 7 nucleotides match TRBD1. Germline CDR1 reads SGDLS; CDR2 reads YYNGEE. The junction had 6 bases not matched to a gene; V was cut back by 3 bases and J by 2 bases. CDR3 size: 15 residues. The CDR3 reads CASSGRTGDTDTQYF. The CDR3 bases are TGTGCCAGCAGCGGACGGACAGGCGACACAGATACGCAGTATTTT.

J is TRBJ2-4 and V is TRBV5-1; TRBD2 is a possible D gene (6 bases). V lost 0 bases and J 1 base, leaving 11 bases between the germline ends. This CDR3 is 16 amino acids long. Germline CDR1 is SGHRS and CDR2 is YFSETQ. The CDR3 loop reads CASSLDGGGAKNIQYF. The CDR3 coding sequence is TGCGCCAGCAGCTTGGATGGGGGAGGTGCCAAAAACATTCAGTACTTC.